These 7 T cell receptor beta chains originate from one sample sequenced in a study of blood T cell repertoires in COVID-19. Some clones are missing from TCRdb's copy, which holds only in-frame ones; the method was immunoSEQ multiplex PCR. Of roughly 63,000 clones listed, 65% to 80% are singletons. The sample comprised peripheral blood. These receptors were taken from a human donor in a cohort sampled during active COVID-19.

CDR3 protein: CASSLHRTSGSRNRIQYF. The CDR3 DNA sequence: TGTGCCAGCAGCTTGCACAGGACTAGCGGGAGTAGAAATCGCATTCAGTACTTC. The chain combines TRBV5-6 with TRBJ2-4, with 13 nucleotides matching TRBD2. Trimming at V came to 1 base and at J to 9 bases, leaving 13 bases not matched to a gene. The CDR3 contains 18 residues. Germline loops: CDR1 SGHDT, CDR2 YYEEEE.

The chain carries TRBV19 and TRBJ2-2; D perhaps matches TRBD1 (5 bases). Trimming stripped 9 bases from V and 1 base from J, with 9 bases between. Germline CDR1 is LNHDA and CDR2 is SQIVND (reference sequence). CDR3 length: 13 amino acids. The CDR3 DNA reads TGTGCCAGCCGACAGCAGAACACCGGGGAGCTGTTTTTT. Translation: CASRQQNTGELFF.

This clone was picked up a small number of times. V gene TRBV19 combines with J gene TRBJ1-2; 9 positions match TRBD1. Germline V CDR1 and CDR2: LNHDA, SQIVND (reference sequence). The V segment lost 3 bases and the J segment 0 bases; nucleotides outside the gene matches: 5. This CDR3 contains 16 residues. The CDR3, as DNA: TGTGCCAGTAGTATGGGACAGGGACGAACTAACTATGGCTACACCTTC. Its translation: CASSMGQGRTNYGYTF.

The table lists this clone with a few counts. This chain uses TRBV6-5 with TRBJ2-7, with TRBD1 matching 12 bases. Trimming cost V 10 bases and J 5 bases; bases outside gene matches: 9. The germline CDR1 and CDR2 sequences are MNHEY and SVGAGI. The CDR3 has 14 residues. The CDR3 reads CATQTGTGGHEQYF. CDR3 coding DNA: TGTGCCACCCAAACCGGGACAGGGGGCCACGAGCAGTACTTC.

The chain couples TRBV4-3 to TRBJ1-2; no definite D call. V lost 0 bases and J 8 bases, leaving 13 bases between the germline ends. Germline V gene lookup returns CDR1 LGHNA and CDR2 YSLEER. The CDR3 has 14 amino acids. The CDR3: CASSQDSSRGGYTF. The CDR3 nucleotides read TGCGCCAGCAGCCAAGATTCCTCCCGAGGGGGCTACACCTTC.

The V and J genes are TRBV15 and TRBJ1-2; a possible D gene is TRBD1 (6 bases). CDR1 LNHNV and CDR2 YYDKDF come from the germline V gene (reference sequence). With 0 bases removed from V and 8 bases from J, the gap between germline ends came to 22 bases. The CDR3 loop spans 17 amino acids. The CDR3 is CATSRELGRGGSGGYTF. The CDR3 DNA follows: TGTGCCACCAGCAGAGAACTGGGCAGGGGCGGATCTGGGGGCTACACCTTC. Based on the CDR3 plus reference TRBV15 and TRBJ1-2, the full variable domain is DAMVIQNPRYQVTQFGKPVTLSCSQTLNHNVMYWYQQKSSQAPKLLFHYYDKDFNNEADTPDNFQSRRPNTSFCFLDIRSPGLGDTAMYLCATSRELGRGGSGGYTFGSGTRLTVV.

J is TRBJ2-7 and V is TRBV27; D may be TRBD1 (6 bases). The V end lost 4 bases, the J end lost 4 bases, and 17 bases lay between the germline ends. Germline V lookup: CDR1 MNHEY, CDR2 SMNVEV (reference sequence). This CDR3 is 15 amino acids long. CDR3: CASSSRQVRGYEQYF. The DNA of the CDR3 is TGTGCCAGCAGTTCACGACAGGTTAGGGGTTACGAGCAGTACTTC.